These 7 T cell receptor beta chains originate from one sample sequenced in a study of OX40 agonist ivuxolimab in advanced cancers. Some clones are missing from TCRdb's copy, which holds only in-frame ones; the method was immunoSEQ multiplex PCR. Of roughly 90,000 clones listed, around 88% are singletons. The sample here was CD4+ or CD8+ T cells sorted from blood, taken in a trial of the OX40 agonist ivuxolimab. These receptors came from an adult with an advanced solid tumor such as melanoma, head and neck, liver or kidney cancer.

The chain carries TRBV7-3 and TRBJ2-1; 8 bases are shared with TRBD1. This CDR3 comprises 14 residues. The junction had 9 bases not matched to a gene; V was cut back by 4 bases and J by 10 bases. Germline V gene data show CDR1 as SGHTA and CDR2 as FQGTGA. The DNA of the CDR3 is TGTGCCAGCAGCTCCGGGTCCCAGGGGGCGGAGCAGTTCTTC. It yields the protein CASSSGSQGAEQFF.

The chain employs TRBV7-8 and TRBJ1-5; a possible D gene is TRBD1 (5 bases). V was clipped by 1 base and J by 4 bases, with 11 bases between them. CDR1 SGHVS and CDR2 FQNEAQ come from the germline V gene. The CDR3 covers 15 residues. CDR3 sequence reads: CASSLGGVANQPQHF. CDR3 DNA sequence: TGTGCCAGCAGCTTAGGGGGGGTTGCAAATCAGCCCCAGCATTTT.

The rearrangement joins TRBV7-5 to TRBJ2-7; the DNA was not compared with TRBD2, the D call given in the table. TRBV7-5 is a pseudogene locus. This CDR3 region has 13 residues. This chain's CDR3 is CASAKTSSHEQYF. The CDR3 DNA sequence: TGTGCCAGCGCAAAGACTAGCAGCCACGAGCAGTACTTC.

This rearrangement joins TRBV2 to TRBJ1-5; D may be TRBD1 (5 bases). Germline CDR1 and CDR2: SNHLY and FYNNEI. V was clipped by 10 bases and J by 0 bases, with 10 bases between them. The CDR3 totals 13 residues. The chain's CDR3 is CATTGYSNQPQHF. CDR3 nucleotide sequence: TGTGCCACCACAGGATATAGCAATCAGCCCCAGCATTTT.

This clone was found a few times. The chain couples TRBV9 to TRBJ2-2; 11 bases fit TRBD2. J gave up 1 base and V 4 bases, and 3 bases lay outside the gene matches. The germline CDR1 and CDR2 sequences are SGDLS and YYNGEE. The CDR3 totals 16 residues. The CDR3 protein is CASSQTSGRNTGELFF. The CDR3 region has the DNA TGTGCCAGCAGCCAAACTAGCGGGAGGAACACCGGGGAGCTGTTTTTT. Filled out from reference TRBV9 and TRBJ2-2, the complete variable domain reads DSGVTQTPKHLITATGQRVTLRCSPRSGDLSVYWYQQSLDQGLQFLIQYYNGEERAKGNILERFSAQQFPDLHSELNLSSLELGDSALYFCASSQTSGRNTGELFFGEGSRLTVL.

The J gene is TRBJ2-5, the V gene TRBV18, with D unresolved. V was trimmed by 3 bases and J by 5 bases, leaving 10 bases between them. Germline V gene sequence: CDR1 KGHSH, CDR2 LQKENI. This CDR3 comprises 13 residues. The CDR3 region has the DNA TGTGCCAGCTCACCGCAAGTCTGGGAGACCCAGTACTTC. Translated: CASSPQVWETQYF.

This clone appeared a few times. The chain recombines TRBV4-1 with TRBJ1-1; D remains unclear. The V gene's germline CDR1 is MGHRA and CDR2 YSYEKL. The CDR3 length is 18 residues. The germline V and J ends were trimmed by 0 bases and 1 base, with 18 bases remaining between them. The CDR3 sequence is CASSQEERGEGKNTEAFF. DNA for the CDR3: TGCGCCAGCAGCCAAGAGGAACGTGGGGAAGGAAAGAACACTGAAGCTTTCTTT.